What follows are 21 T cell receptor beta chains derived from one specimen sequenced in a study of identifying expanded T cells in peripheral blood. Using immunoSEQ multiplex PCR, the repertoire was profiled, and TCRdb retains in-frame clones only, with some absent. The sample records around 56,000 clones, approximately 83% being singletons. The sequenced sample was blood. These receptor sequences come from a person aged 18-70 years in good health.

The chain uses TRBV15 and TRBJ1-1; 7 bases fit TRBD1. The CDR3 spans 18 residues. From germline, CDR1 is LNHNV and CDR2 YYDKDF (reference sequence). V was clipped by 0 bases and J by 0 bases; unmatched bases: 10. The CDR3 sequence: CATSRDPPDRALNTEAFF. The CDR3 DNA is TGTGCCACCAGCAGAGATCCCCCAGACAGGGCCCTGAACACTGAAGCTTTCTTT.

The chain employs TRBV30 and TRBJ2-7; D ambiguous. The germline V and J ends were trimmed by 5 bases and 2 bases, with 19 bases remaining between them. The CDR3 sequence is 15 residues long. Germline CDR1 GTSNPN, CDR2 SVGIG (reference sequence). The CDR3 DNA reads TGTGCCTGGGCGATACAGATTCTCCTTCCCTACGAGCAGTACGTC. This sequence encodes CAWAIQILLPYEQYV.

The CDR3 loop reads CASSKGGADTQYF. In DNA form, the CDR3 reads TGTGCCAGCTCCAAGGGGGGCGCGGATACGCAGTATTTT. The gene calls are TRBV25-1 and TRBJ2-3; D might be TRBD1 or TRBD2, each matching 6 bases. Per the germline V gene, CDR1 is MGHDK and CDR2 is SYGVNS. V lost 8 bases and J 6 bases, leaving 15 bases between the germline ends. This CDR3 contains 13 residues.

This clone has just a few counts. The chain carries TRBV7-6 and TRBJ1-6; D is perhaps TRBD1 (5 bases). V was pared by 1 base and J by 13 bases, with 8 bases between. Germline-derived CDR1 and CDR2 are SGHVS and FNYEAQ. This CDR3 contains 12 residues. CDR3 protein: CASSLVEGPLHF. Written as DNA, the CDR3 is TGTGCCAGCAGCTTAGTCGAGGGGCCCCTCCACTTT.

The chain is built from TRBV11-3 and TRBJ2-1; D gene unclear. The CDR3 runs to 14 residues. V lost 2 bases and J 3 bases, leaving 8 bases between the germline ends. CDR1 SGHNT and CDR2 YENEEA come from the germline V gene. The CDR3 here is CASSLYPLYNEQFF. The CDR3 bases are TGTGCCAGCAGCTTATACCCACTCTACAATGAGCAGTTCTTC.

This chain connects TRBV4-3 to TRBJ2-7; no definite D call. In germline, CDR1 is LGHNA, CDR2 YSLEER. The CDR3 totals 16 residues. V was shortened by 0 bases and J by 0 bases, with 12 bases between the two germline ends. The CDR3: CASSQDVAASSYEQYF. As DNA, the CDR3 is TGCGCCAGCAGCCAAGATGTGGCAGCTAGCTCCTACGAGCAGTACTTC.

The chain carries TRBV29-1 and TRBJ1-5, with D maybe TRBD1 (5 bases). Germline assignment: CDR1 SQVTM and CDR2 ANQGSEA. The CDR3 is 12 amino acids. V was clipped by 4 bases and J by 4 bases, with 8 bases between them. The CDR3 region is CSVGQRNQPQHF. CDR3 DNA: TGCAGCGTTGGACAGCGAAATCAGCCCCAGCATTTT.

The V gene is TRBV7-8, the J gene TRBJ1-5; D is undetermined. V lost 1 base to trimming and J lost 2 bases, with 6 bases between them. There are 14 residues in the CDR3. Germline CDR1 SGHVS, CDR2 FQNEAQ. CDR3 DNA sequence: TGTGCCAGCAGCTTAGGGGGAGGCAATCAGCCCCAGCATTTT. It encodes CASSLGGGNQPQHF.

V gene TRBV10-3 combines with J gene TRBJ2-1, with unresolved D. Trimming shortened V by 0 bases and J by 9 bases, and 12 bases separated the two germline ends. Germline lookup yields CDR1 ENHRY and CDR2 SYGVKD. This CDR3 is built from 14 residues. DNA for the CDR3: TGTGCCATCAGTGAGTCGAGTCTTTTGGGTGAGCAGTTCTTC. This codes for CAISESSLLGEQFF.

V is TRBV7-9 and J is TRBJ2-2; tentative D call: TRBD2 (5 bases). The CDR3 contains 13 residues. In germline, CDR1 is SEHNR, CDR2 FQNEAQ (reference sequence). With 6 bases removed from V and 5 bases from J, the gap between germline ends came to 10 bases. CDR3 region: CASRSGVTGELFF. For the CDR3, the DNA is TGTGCCAGCAGATCCGGGGTTACCGGGGAGCTGTTTTTT.

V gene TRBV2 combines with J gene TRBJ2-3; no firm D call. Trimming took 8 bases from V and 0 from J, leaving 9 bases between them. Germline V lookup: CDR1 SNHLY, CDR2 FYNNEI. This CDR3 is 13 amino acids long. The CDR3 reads CASDLTSTDTQYF. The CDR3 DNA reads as TGTGCCAGCGACTTGACTAGCACAGATACGCAGTATTTT.

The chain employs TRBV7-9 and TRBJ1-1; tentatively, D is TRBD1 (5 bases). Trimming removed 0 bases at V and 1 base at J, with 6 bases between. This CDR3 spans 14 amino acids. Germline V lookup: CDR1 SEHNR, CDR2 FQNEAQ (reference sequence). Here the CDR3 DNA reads TGTGCCAGCAGCTTAGCAGGGGCGAACACTGAAGCTTTCTTT. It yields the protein CASSLAGANTEAFF.

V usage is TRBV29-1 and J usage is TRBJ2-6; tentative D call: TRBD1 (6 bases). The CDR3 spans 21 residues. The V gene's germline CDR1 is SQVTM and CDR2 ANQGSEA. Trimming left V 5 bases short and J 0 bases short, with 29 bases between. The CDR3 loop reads CSVFVRVALGADHSGANVLTF. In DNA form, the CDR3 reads TGCAGCGTTTTCGTAAGGGTCGCCCTGGGGGCGGATCACTCTGGGGCCAACGTCCTGACTTTC.

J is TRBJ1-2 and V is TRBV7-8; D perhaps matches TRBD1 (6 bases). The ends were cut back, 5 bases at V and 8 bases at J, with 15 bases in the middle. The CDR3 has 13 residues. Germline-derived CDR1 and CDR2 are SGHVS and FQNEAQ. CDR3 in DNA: TGTGCCAGCAGCCCTACACAGGGTGTAGGCTACACCTTC. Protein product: CASSPTQGVGYTF.

The DNA for the CDR3 is TGTGCCAGCAGTGGACAGGTCGCTGAAGCTTTCTTT. Translation gives CASSGQVAEAFF. The V and J genes are TRBV2 and TRBJ1-1; tentatively, D is TRBD1 (6 bases). The V gene's germline CDR1 is SNHLY and CDR2 FYNNEI. The CDR3 runs to 12 residues. Trimming removed 4 bases from V and 6 bases from J, with 9 bases in between.

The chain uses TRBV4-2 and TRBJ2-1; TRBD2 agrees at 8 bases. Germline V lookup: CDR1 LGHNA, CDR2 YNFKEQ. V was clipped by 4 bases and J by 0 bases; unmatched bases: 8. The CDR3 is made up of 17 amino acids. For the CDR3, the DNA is TGTGCCAGCAGCCGAGGGGATAGCGGGGACTCCTACAATGAGCAGTTCTTC. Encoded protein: CASSRGDSGDSYNEQFF.

Written as DNA, the CDR3 is TGTGCCACTCTCTCACCTGGGGCCGCCTCTAACTATGGCTACACCTTC. Encoded protein: CATLSPGAASNYGYTF. The chain combines TRBV19 with TRBJ1-2; possible D gene TRBD1, 5 bases. Germline assignment: CDR1 LNHDA and CDR2 SQIVND (reference sequence). The germline V and J ends were trimmed by 10 bases and 0 bases, with 21 bases remaining between them. The CDR3 spans 16 residues.

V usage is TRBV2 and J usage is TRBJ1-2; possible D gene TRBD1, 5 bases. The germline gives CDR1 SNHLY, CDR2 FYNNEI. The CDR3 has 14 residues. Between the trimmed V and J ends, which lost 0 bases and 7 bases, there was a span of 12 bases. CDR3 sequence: CASSEARGSGGYTF. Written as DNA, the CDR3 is TGTGCCAGCAGTGAAGCGCGGGGGTCGGGTGGCTACACCTTC.

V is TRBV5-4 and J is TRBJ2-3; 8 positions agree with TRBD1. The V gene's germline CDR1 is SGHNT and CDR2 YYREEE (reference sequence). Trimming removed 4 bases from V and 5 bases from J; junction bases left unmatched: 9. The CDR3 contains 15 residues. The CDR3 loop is CASSARDRLGDTQYF. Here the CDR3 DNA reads TGTGCCAGCAGCGCCCGGGACAGGCTGGGAGATACGCAGTATTTT.

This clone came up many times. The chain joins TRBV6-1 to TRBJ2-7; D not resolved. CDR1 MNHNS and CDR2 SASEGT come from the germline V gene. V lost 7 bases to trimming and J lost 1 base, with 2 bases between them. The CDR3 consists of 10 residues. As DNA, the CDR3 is TGTGCCAGCAATTCCTACGAGCAGTACTTC. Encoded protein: CASNSYEQYF.

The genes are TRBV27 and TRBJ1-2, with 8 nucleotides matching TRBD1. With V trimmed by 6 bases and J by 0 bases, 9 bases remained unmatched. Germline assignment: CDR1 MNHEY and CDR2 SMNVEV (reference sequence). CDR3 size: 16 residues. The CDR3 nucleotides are TGTGCCAGCAGGAGGCAGGGGGCTTTTGCTAACTATGGCTACACCTTC. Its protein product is CASRRQGAFANYGYTF.